This T cell receptor (beta chain) was found in a study of T cell responses to AZD1222 COVID-19 vaccine. Overall study results and limits: Only a handful of individuals given AZD1222 were seropositive at baseline. Receipt of two AZD1222 doses was followed by a rise in Spike-specific TCR breadth and depth.

The germline gives CDR1 SGHTA, CDR2 FQGTGA. The CDR3 consists of 14 residues. Trimming removed 1 base at V and 5 bases at J, with 9 bases between. The repertoire was sequenced with immunoSEQ multiplex PCR; TCRdb's copy has only in-frame clones and lacks some. The sample contains over 100,000 clones, about 82% of which appear only once. In the case of this clone: The antigen is unknown.

The V gene is TRBV7-3, the J gene TRBJ2-1; the D gene is possibly TRBD1 (6 bases). The receptor comes from an adult in good health. Material: peripheral blood, obtained on day 0 of AZD1222 vaccination. For the CDR3, the DNA is TGTGCCAGCAGCTTAAATAGGGGGAACAATGAGCAGTTCTTC. Its protein is CASSLNRGNNEQFF.